This TCR beta chain was profiled in a study of CD4 and CD8 cells across lung adenocarcinoma regions. TCRdb re-analysed the PCR reads in MiXCR, keeping a single row per CDR3 protein. Of around 20,000 distinct CDR3 sequences listed, about 53% were seen once; the top ten hold around a third. The patients had localized lung adenocarcinoma, a non-small cell subtype. Germline V CDR1 and CDR2: MNHEY, SMNVEV (reference sequence). Trimming shortened V by 7 bases and J by 10 bases, and 18 bases separated the two germline ends. This CDR3 region has 13 residues. Specimen: CD8+ T cells from the margin of a lung tumor. The source of this sequence is a male donor with lung adenocarcinoma. The CD4 and CD8 labels of this study may be unreliable. This chain joins TRBV27 and TRBJ2-3; D unresolved. The CDR3 sequence: CASKAIGTEAQYF. In DNA form, the CDR3 reads TGTGCCAGCAAGGCGATAGGCACCGAGGCGCAGTATTTT.